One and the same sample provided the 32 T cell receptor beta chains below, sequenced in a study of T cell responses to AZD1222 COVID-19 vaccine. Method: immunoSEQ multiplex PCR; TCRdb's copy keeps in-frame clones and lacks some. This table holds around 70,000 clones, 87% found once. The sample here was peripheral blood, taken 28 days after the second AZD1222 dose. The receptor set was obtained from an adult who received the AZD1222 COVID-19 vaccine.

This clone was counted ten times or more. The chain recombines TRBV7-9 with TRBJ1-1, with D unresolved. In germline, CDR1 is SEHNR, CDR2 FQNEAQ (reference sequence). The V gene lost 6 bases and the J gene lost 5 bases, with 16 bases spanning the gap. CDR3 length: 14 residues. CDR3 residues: CASSPLSRRTEAFF. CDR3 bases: TGTGCCAGCAGTCCCTTGTCCCGGAGAACTGAAGCTTTCTTT. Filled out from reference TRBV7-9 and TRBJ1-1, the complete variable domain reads DTGVSQNPRHKITKRGQNVTFRCDPISEHNRLYWYRQTLGQGPEFLTYFQNEAQLEKSRLLSDRFSAERPKGSFSTLEIQRTEQGDSAMYLCASSPLSRRTEAFFGQGTRLTVV.

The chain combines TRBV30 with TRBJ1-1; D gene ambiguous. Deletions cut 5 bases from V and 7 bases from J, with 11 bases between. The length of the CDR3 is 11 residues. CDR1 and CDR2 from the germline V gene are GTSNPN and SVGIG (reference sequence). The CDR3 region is CAWARVYEAFF. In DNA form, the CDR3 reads TGTGCCTGGGCCCGGGTTTATGAAGCTTTCTTT.

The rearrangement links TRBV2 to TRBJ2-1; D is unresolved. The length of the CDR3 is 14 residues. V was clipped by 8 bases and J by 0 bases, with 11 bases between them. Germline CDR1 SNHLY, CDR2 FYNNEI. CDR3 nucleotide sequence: TGTGCCAGCGAAGGAGATAGCTCCTACAATGAGCAGTTCTTC. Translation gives CASEGDSSYNEQFF.

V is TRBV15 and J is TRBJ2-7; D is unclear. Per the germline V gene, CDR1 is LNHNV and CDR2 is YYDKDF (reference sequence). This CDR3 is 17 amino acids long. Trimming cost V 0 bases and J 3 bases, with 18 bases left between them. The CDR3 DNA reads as TGTGCCACCAGCAGAGAAATAAGCAAAACCCCTTACTACGAGCAGTACTTC. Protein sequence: CATSREISKTPYYEQYF.

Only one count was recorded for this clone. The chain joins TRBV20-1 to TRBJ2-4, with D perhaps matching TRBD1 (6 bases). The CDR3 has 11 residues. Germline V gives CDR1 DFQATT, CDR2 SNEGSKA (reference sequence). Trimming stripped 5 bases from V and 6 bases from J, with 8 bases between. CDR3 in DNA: TGCAGTGCTGCCAGGGGAAACATTCAGTACTTC. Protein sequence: CSAARGNIQYF.

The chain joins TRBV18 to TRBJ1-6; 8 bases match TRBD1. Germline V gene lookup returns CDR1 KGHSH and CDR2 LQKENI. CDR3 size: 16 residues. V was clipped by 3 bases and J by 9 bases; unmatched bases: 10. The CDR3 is CASSPSGQGMGSPLHF. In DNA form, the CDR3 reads TGTGCCAGCTCACCCTCCGGACAGGGCATGGGTTCACCCCTCCACTTT.

The CDR3 bases are TGTGCTAGTGGTGGACAGGGAGGAGGAAACACCATATATTTT. It is translated as CASGGQGGGNTIYF. This rearrangement joins TRBV12-5 to TRBJ1-3; 8 bases align to TRBD1. CDR1 LGHNT and CDR2 FRNRAP come from the germline V gene. With V trimmed by 5 bases and J by 4 bases, 4 bases remained unmatched. The CDR3 consists of 14 residues.

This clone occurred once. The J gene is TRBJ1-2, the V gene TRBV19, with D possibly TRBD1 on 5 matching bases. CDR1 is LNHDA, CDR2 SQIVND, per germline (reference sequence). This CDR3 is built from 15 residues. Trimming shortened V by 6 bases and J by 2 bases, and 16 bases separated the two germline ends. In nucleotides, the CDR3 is TGTGCCAGTAGCAACAAAGGGACGGGAAACTATGGCTACACCTTC. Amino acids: CASSNKGTGNYGYTF.

CDR3 DNA sequence: TGTGCCAGCAGTACCTCCTACAGGGCCTGGAGTGGCTACACCTTC. Protein: CASSTSYRAWSGYTF. The chain uses TRBV6-5 and TRBJ1-2; a weak D match, TRBD1 (6 bases). V gave up 5 bases and J gave up 7 bases, with 20 bases separating them. CDR1 is MNHEY, CDR2 SVGAGI, per germline. There are 15 residues in the CDR3.

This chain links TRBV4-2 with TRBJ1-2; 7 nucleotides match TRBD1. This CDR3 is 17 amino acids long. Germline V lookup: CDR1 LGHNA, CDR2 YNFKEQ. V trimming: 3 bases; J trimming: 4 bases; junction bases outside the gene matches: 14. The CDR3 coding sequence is TGTGCCAGCAGCCAGATCGACAGGGACCCTTCCTTCTATGGCTACACCTTC. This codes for CASSQIDRDPSFYGYTF.

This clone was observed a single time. The CDR3 loop reads CASSPQNGDQPQHF. The CDR3 coding sequence is TGTGCCAGCAGCCCCCAAAACGGGGATCAGCCCCAGCATTTT. This rearrangement joins TRBV7-2 to TRBJ1-5; no clear D gene. This CDR3 region has 14 residues. In germline, CDR1 is SGHTA, CDR2 FQGNSA. V was pared by 5 bases and J by 5 bases, with 13 bases between.

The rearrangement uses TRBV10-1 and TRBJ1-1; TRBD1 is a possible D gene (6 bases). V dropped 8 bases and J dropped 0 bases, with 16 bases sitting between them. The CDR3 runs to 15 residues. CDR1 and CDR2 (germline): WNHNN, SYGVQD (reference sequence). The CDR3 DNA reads TGCGCCAGCCAACGACCCGGGACAATGAACACTGAAGCTTTCTTT. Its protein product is CASQRPGTMNTEAFF.

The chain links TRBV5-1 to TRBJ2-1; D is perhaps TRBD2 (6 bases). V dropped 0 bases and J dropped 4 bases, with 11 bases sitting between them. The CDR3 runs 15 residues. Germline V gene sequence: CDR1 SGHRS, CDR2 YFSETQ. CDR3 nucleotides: TGCGCCAGCAGCTTGGCGGCGGGGCGGTACAATGAGCAGTTCTTC. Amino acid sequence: CASSLAAGRYNEQFF.

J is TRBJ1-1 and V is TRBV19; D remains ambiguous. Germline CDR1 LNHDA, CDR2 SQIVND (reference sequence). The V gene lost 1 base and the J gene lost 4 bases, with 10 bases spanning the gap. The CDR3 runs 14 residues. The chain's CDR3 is CASSIATVGTEAFF. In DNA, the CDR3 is TGTGCCAGTAGTATAGCCACGGTGGGCACTGAAGCTTTCTTT. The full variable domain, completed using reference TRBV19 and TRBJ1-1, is DGGITQSPKYLFRKEGQNVTLSCEQNLNHDAMYWYRQDPGQGLRLIYYSQIVNDFQKGDIAEGYSVSREKKESFPLTVTSAQKNPTAFYLCASSIATVGTEAFFGQGTRLTVV.

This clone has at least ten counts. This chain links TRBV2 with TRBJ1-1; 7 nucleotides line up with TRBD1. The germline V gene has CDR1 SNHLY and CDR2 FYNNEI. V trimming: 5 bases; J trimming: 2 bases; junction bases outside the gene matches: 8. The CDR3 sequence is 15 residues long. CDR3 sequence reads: CASSWTGTANTEAFF. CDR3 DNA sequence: TGTGCCAGCAGTTGGACCGGGACAGCCAACACTGAAGCTTTCTTT.

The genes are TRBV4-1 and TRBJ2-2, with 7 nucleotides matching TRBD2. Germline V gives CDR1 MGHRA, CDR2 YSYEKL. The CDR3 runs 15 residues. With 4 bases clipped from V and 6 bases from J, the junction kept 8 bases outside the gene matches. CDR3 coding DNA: TGCGCCAGCAGCCTTACCCGTCGGGGGGCCGGGGAGCTGTTTTTT. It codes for CASSLTRRGAGELFF.

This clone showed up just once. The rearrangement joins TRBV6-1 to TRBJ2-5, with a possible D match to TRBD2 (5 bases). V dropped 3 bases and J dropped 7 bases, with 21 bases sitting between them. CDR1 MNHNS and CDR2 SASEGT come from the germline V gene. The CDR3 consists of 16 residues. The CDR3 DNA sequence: TGTGCCAGCAGTGAGGTTCCCCCCCCCGGGATCGGGACCCAGTACTTC. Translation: CASSEVPPPGIGTQYF.

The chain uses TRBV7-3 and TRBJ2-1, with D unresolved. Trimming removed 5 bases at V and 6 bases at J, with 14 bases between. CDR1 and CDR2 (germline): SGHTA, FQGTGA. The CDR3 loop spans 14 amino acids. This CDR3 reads CASSPKLPGNEQFF. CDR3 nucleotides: TGTGCCAGCAGCCCTAAACTACCGGGCAATGAGCAGTTCTTC.

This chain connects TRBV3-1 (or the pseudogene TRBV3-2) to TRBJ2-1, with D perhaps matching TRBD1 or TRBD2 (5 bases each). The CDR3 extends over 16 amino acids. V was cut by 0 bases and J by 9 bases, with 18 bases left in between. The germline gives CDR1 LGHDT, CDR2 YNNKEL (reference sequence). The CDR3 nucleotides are TGTGCCAGCAGCCAAGAGGCAGGGTCCACTGCGGGTGAGCAGTTCTTC. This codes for CASSQEAGSTAGEQFF.

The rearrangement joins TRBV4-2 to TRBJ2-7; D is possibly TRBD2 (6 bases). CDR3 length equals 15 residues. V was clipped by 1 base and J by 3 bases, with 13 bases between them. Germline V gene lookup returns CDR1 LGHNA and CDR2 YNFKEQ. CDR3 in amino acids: CASSQGVGLNYEQYF. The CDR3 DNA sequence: TGTGCCAGCAGCCAAGGGGTCGGACTAAACTACGAGCAGTACTTC.

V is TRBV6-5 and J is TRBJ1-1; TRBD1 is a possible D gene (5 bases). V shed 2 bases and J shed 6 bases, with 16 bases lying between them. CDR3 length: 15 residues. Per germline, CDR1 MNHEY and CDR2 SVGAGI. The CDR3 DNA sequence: TGTGCCAGCAGTTACCCCCGGGACTTCGGCGCTGAAGCTTTCTTT. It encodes CASSYPRDFGAEAFF.

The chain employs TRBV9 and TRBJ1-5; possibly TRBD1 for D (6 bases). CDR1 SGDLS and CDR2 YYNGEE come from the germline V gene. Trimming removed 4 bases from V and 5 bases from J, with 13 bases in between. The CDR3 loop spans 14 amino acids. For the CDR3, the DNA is TGTGCCAGCAGCACAGGGAAGGTTGATCAGCCCCAGCATTTT. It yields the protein CASSTGKVDQPQHF.

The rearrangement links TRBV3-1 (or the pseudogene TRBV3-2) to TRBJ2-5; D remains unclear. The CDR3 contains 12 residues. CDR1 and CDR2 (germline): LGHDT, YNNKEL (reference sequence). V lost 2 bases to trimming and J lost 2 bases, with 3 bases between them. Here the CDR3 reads CASSQLQETQYF. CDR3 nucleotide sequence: TGTGCCAGCAGCCAATTACAAGAGACCCAGTACTTC.

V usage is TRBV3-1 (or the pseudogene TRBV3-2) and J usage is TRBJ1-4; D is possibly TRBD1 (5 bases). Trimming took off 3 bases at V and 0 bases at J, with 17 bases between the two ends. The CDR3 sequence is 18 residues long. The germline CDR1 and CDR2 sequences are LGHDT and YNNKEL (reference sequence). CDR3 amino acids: CASSHSPLRQSTNEKLFF. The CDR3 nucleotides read TGTGCCAGCAGCCATTCCCCTTTACGACAGTCAACTAATGAAAAACTGTTTTTT.

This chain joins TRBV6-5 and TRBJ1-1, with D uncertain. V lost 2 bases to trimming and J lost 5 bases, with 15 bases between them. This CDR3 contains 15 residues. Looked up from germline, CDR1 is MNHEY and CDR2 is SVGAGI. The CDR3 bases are TGTGCCAGCAGTTACAGGAAAGGAGGTGTGACTGAAGCTTTCTTT. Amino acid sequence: CASSYRKGGVTEAFF.

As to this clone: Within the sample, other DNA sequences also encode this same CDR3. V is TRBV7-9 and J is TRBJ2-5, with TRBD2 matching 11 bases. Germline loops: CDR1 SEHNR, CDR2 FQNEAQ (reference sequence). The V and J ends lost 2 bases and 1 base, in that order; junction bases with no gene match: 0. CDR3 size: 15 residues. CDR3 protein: CASSLTSGSQETQYF. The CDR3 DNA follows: TGTGCCAGCAGCTTAACTAGCGGGAGCCAAGAGACCCAGTACTTC.

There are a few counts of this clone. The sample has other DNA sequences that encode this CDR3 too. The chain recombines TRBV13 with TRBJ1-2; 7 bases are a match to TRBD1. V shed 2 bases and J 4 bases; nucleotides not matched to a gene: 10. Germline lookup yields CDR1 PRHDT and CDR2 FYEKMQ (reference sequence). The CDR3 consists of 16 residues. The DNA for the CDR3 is TGTGCCAGCAGCTTAAGGTGGGGGGACAGACCCTATGGCTACACCTTC. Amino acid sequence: CASSLRWGDRPYGYTF.

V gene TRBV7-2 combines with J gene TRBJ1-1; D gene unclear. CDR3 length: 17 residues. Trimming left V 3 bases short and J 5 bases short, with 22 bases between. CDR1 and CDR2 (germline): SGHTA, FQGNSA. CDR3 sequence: CASSFRFRAGSGTEAFF. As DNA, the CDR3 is TGTGCCAGCAGCTTTAGGTTTAGAGCCGGATCGGGTACTGAAGCTTTCTTT.

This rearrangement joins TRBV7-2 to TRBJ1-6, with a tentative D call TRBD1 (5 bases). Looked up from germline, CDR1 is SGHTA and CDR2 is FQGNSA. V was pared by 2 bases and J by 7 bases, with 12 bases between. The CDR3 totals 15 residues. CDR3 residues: CASSLQGRENSPLHF. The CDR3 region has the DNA TGTGCCAGCAGCTTACAGGGCAGGGAGAATTCACCCCTCCACTTT.

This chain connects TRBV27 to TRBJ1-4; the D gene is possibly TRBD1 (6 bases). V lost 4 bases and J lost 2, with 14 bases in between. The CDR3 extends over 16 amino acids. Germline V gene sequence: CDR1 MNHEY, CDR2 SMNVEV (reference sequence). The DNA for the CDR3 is TGTGCCAGCAGTTCCTACAGGGCTGGGACTAATGAAAAACTGTTTTTT. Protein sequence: CASSSYRAGTNEKLFF.

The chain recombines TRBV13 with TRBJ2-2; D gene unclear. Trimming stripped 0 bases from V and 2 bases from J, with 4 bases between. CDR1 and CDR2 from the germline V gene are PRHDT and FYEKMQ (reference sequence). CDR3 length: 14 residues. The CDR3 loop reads CASSLGQNTGELFF. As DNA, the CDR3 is TGTGCCAGCAGCTTAGGACAAAACACCGGGGAGCTGTTTTTT.

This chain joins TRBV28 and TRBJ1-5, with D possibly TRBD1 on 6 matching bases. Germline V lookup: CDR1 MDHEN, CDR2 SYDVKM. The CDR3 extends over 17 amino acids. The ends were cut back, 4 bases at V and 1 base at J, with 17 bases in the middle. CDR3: CASSSQGMIPSNQPQHF. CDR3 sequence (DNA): TGTGCCAGCAGTTCACAGGGAATGATTCCAAGCAATCAGCCCCAGCATTTT.